These T cell receptor beta chains were read from a single sample in a study of CD8+CD57+ T cells in acquired aplastic anemia. TCRdb itself ran the reads through MiXCR, one entry per CDR3 protein. The sample holds about 81,000 distinct CDR3 sequences, 40% to 50% seen once. The sequencing sample was made of sorted CD4+, CD8+, or CD8+CD57+ T cells (not recorded which) from PBMCs. The receptors stem from a human donor in good health, serving as a control. CDR3s include the opening cysteine and the closing phenylalanine or tryptophan. Each record gives: CDR3 protein, CDR3 DNA, D gene, J gene, V gene, clone size. A D gene is named only where the DNA matches it firmly. The size field is filled for only some rows; it gives once, few, many or a size class.

CARDREDEQFF	TGTGCCAGGGACAGGGAAGATGAGCAGTTCTTC	TRBD1	TRBJ2-1	TRBV2	-
CAWNSGSGEQYF	TGTGCCTGGAATAGCGGGAGTGGAGAGCAGTACTTC	TRBD2	TRBJ2-7	TRBV30	few
CSARNFNYGYTF	TGCAGTGCTAGAAACTTTAACTATGGCTACACCTTC	-	TRBJ1-2	TRBV20-1	once
CASISQGLVGTQYF	TGTGCCAGCATTAGTCAGGGTCTTGTGGGGACCCAGTACTTC	-	TRBJ2-5	TRBV7-6	-
CASSEGVLWAFF	TGTGCCAGCAGTGAAGGGGTATTGTGGGCTTTCTTT	-	TRBJ1-1	TRBV2	many
CASSLYQGSSYEQYF	TGTGCCAGCAGCTTATATCAGGGGAGCTCCTACGAGCAGTACTTC	-	TRBJ2-7	TRBV7-8	-
CSAKEGQFFYEQYF	TGCAGTGCTAAAGAGGGACAGTTCTTTTACGAGCAGTACTTC	TRBD1	TRBJ2-7	TRBV20-1	-
CASSALTGLKEKLFF	TGTGCCAGCAGTGCCTTGACAGGGCTGAAGGAAAAACTGTTTTTT	TRBD1	TRBJ1-4	TRBV2	many
CASSQETGTYGYTF	TGCGCCAGCAGCCAAGAAACAGGTACATATGGCTACACCTTC	-	TRBJ1-2	TRBV4-1	many
CASSLGQGSHEQYF	TGTGCCAGCAGCTTGGGACAGGGATCCCACGAGCAGTACTTC	TRBD1	TRBJ2-7	TRBV5-5	-
CASIGLGEQYF	TGTGCCAGCATAGGACTAGGCGAGCAGTACTTC	TRBD2	TRBJ2-7	TRBV7-6	-
CASSPSFLYEQYF	TGCGCCAGCAGTCCCTCTTTTTTATACGAGCAGTACTTC	-	TRBJ2-7	TRBV4-1	many
CASSLGLTGGPTDTQYF	TGTGCCAGCAGCTTGGGGCTAACGGGGGGGCCCACAGATACGCAGTATTTT	TRBD2	TRBJ2-3	TRBV25-1	-
CATRDPRAEDYEQYF	TGTGCCACCAGGGATCCTCGGGCTGAGGACTACGAGCAGTACTTC	-	TRBJ2-7	TRBV24-1	once
CSARDSGSGTQYF	TGCAGTGCTAGAGATTCCGGGTCCGGGACCCAGTACTTC	-	TRBJ2-5	TRBV20-1	many
CARTRYGTLFTLHF	TGCGCCAGAACGAGGTACGGGACGTTATTTACCCTCCACTTT	-	TRBJ1-6	TRBV10-1	-
CSVDGTGEKLFF	TGCAGCGTTGATGGGACTGGGGAAAAACTGTTTTTT	-	TRBJ1-4	TRBV29-1	-
CASSLPSESYEQYF	TGCGCCAGCAGTTTACCCTCGGAAAGCTACGAGCAGTACTTC	-	TRBJ2-7	TRBV4-1	-
CASSPGGNTGELFF	TGTGCCAGCAGTCCCGGGGGGAACACCGGGGAGCTGTTTTTT	-	TRBJ2-2	TRBV9	-
CASSLTLTYEQYF	TGTGCCAGCAGTTTAACCTTGACCTACGAGCAGTACTTC	-	TRBJ2-7	TRBV12-3/TRBV12-4	many
CAIGGTPDGYTF	TGTGCCATCGGTGGGACACCAGATGGCTACACCTTC	-	TRBJ1-2	TRBV10-3	-
CASSLGYSNQPQHF	TGTGCCAGCAGTTTAGGGTATAGCAATCAGCCCCAGCATTTT	-	TRBJ1-5	TRBV27	-
CASSLVPTGELFF	TGTGCCAGCAGCTTAGTACCCACCGGGGAGCTGTTTTTT	-	TRBJ2-2	TRBV7-9	many
CSASRTSGSHEQYF	TGCAGTGCTTCCCGGACTAGCGGGAGCCACGAGCAGTACTTC	TRBD2	TRBJ2-7	TRBV20-1	-
CASSPQTGTVGNTIYF	TGTGCCAGCAGCCCCCAGACAGGGACGGTTGGAAACACCATATATTTT	TRBD1	TRBJ1-3	TRBV7-8	-
CASGGLGQNTYEQYF	TGTGCCAGCGGGGGCCTGGGACAAAACACCTACGAGCAGTACTTC	-	TRBJ2-7	TRBV2	-
CASSERGQGEAFF	TGTGCCAGCAGTGAACGGGGGCAAGGTGAAGCTTTCTTT	-	TRBJ1-1	TRBV2	-
CASSLETVAGSSYNEQFF	TGCGCCAGCAGCTTGGAAACCGTTGCGGGAAGCTCCTACAATGAGCAGTTCTTC	-	TRBJ2-1	TRBV5-1	few
CARYQSRNSNQPQHF	TGTGCCAGATACCAGTCTCGGAATAGCAATCAGCCCCAGCATTTT	-	TRBJ1-5	TRBV6-1	-
CASSVGAVAFF	TGTGCCAGCAGTGTCGGGGCAGTTGCTTTCTTT	-	TRBJ1-1	TRBV2	few
CASSVPGTSPSTDTQYF	TGTGCCAGCAGCGTACCTGGGACTAGCCCAAGCACAGATACGCAGTATTTT	TRBD2	TRBJ2-3	TRBV9	many
CASSESWGPYEQYF	TGCGCCAGCAGTGAGTCTTGGGGACCCTACGAGCAGTACTTC	-	TRBJ2-7	TRBV10-2	-
CATSSGRRDTGELFF	TGTGCCACCTCTAGCGGCAGGAGGGACACCGGGGAGCTGTTTTTT	TRBD2	TRBJ2-2	TRBV24-1	few
CASRGQVHYGYTF	TGTGCCAGCAGGGGACAGGTGCACTATGGCTACACCTTC	TRBD1	TRBJ1-2	TRBV2	-
CASSPMDTSGETQYF	TGTGCCAGCAGCCCCATGGATACTAGCGGGGAGACCCAGTACTTC	TRBD2	TRBJ2-5	TRBV27	-
CATSDSGPQGEAFF	TGTGCCACCAGTGATTCCGGACCACAGGGCGAAGCTTTCTTT	-	TRBJ1-1	TRBV24-1	-
CSVPQGTTEAFF	TGCAGTGTCCCACAGGGGACGACTGAAGCTTTCTTT	TRBD1	TRBJ1-1	TRBV20-1	-
CASSAINGLAGDADTQYF	TGTGCCAGCAGTGCCATCAATGGACTAGCGGGGGACGCAGATACGCAGTATTTT	TRBD2	TRBJ2-3	TRBV25-1	-
CASSSDGRGGTDTQYF	TGCGCCAGCAGCTCGGACGGGAGGGGGGGCACAGATACGCAGTATTTT	TRBD2	TRBJ2-3	TRBV5-1	-
CASSSRSDTQYF	TGTGCCAGCAGCTCTAGATCTGATACGCAGTATTTT	-	TRBJ2-3	TRBV25-1	few
CASNQGASGTQYF	TGTGCCAGCAATCAGGGTGCATCTGGGACCCAGTACTTC	-	TRBJ2-5	TRBV25-1	-